This TCR beta chain was identified in a study of human T cells and chemical hapten exposure. This sample's time point: pre-sensitization, week 0. As for treatment: therapeutic diphenylcyclopropenone sensitization with weekly scalp DPC. Attachment of unique molecular identifiers to individual cDNA molecules was performed in the library. In the source study's methods: TCR counts had a median of approximately 96,000 per sample and spanned roughly 20,000 to 750,000. TCRdb redid the calling of the RACE reads with MiXCR, one entry per CDR3 protein. TCRdb, not the authors, supplied the V and J calls. This sample has under 300,000 distinct CDR3 sequences, with 7.5% to 9% found just once. This clonotype was detected only a few times. The sequenced sample was whole blood, obtained in connection with sensitization to the hapten diphenylcyclopropenone (DPC). The clonotype comes from a woman between 40 and 55 years old with alopecia areata. Some clones in this sample may be carry-over from other donors' samples.

CDR3 DNA: TGTGCCAGCAAGAAGACCACTGAAGCTTTCTTT. Residues: CASKKTTEAFF. V is TRBV28 and J is TRBJ1-1, with D unclear. The CDR3 is made up of 11 amino acids. Trimming pared 7 bases from V and 4 bases from J, leaving 7 bases between. Germline V gene data show CDR1 as MDHEN and CDR2 as SYDVKM. The variable domain in full, completed from reference TRBV28 and TRBJ1-1, reads DVKVTQSSRYLVKRTGEKVFLECVQDMDHENMFWYRQDPGLGLRLIYFSYDVKMKEKGDIPEGYSVSREKKERFSLILESASTNQTSMYLCASKKTTEAFFGQGTRLTVV.